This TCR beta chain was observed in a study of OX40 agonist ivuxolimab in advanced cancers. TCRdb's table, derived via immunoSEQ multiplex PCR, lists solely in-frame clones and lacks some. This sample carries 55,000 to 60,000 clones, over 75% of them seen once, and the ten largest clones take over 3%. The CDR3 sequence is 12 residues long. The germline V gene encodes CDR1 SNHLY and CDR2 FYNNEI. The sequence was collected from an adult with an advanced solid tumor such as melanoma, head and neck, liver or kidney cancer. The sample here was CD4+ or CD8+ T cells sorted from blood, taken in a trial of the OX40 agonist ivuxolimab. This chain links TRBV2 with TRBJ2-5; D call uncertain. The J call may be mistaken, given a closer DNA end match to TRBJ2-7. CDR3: CASSSRAYEQYF. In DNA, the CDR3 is TGTGCCAGCAGTTCAAGGGCCTACGAGCAGTACTTC.